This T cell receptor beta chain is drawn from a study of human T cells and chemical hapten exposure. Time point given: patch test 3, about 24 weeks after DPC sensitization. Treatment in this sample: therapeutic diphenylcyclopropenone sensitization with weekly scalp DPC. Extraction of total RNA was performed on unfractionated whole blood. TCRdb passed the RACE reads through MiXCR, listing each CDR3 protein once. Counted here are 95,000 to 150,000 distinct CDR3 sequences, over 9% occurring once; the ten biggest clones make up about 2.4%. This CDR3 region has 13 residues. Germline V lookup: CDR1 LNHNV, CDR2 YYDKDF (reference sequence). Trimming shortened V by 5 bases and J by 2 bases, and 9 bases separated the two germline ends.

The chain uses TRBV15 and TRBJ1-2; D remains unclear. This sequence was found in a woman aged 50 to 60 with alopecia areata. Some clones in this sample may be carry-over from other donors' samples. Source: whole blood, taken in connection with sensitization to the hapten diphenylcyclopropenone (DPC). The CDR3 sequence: CATSPRVNYGYTF. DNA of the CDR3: TGTGCCACCAGCCCCCGAGTCAACTATGGCTACACCTTC.